The next 18 T cell receptor beta chains were all read from a single sample in a study of early stage breast cancer tumors. Only in-frame clones appear in the TCRdb table, and some are missing; sequencing was by immunoSEQ multiplex PCR. The sample lists around 71,000 clones, 70% to 85% occurring once. Sequencing was performed on blood. Receptors originate from a person aged 55 to 70 with breast cancer.

The V and J genes are TRBV9 and TRBJ2-7; D may be TRBD2 (5 bases). V lost 0 bases and J 3 bases, leaving 13 bases between the germline ends. CDR3 length: 15 residues. Germline CDR1 SGDLS, CDR2 YYNGEE. CDR3 nucleotides: TGTGCCAGCAGCGTAGAGGGCGGGCCTTACTACGAGCAGTACTTC. It is translated as CASSVEGGPYYEQYF.

The V and J genes are TRBV20-1 and TRBJ2-3; D gene uncertain. Between the trimmed V and J ends, which lost 6 bases and 6 bases, there was a span of 7 bases. Germline CDR1 and CDR2: DFQATT and SNEGSKA (reference sequence). CDR3 length: 10 residues. The CDR3 sequence: CSAAYDTQYF. The CDR3 nucleotides read TGCAGTGCAGCTTATGATACGCAGTATTTT.

The CDR3 reads CASSQDQFRNEQFF. The DNA of the CDR3 is TGTGCCAGCAGCCAAGATCAGTTTAGGAATGAGCAGTTCTTC. The chain joins TRBV4-2 to TRBJ2-1; D is ambiguous. V dropped 0 bases and J dropped 7 bases, with 10 bases sitting between them. This CDR3 has 14 amino acids. Germline-derived CDR1 and CDR2 are LGHNA and YNFKEQ.

This clone came up a few times. This chain links TRBV10-3 with TRBJ2-5; maybe TRBD1 (5 bases). V dropped 6 bases and J dropped 1 base, with 9 bases sitting between them. Germline CDR1 and CDR2: ENHRY and SYGVKD. The CDR3 has 13 amino acids. DNA for the CDR3: TGTGCCATCAGCATGACAGCCCAAGAGACCCAGTACTTC. As protein: CAISMTAQETQYF.

The chain has TRBV7-8 and TRBJ2-5; 7 bases match TRBD1. The CDR3 length is 16 residues. Germline-derived CDR1 and CDR2 are SGHVS and FQNEAQ. V dropped 4 bases and J dropped 2; count of bases not matched to a gene: 10. The CDR3 region has the DNA TGTGCCAGCAGCTCACCCGGGACAGTGATGCAAGAGACCCAGTACTTC. It translates to CASSSPGTVMQETQYF.

The chain joins TRBV19 to TRBJ2-7; TRBD1 agrees at 9 bases. V trimming: 4 bases; J trimming: 2 bases; junction bases outside the gene matches: 6. This CDR3 has 15 amino acids. Germline-derived CDR1 and CDR2 are LNHDA and SQIVND (reference sequence). The CDR3 nucleotides read TGTGCCAGTAGTACCGGGACAGGGTGGGCCTACGAGCAGTACTTC. This sequence encodes CASSTGTGWAYEQYF. Full variable domain (outside the CDR3, taken from reference TRBV19 and TRBJ2-7): DGGITQSPKYLFRKEGQNVTLSCEQNLNHDAMYWYRQDPGQGLRLIYYSQIVNDFQKGDIAEGYSVSREKKESFPLTVTSAQKNPTAFYLCASSTGTGWAYEQYFGPGTRLTVT.

The gene calls are TRBV6-1 and TRBJ2-2; D might be TRBD1 (6 bases). The CDR3 covers 13 residues. V was cut by 9 bases and J by 2 bases, with 10 bases left in between. Germline loops: CDR1 MNHNS, CDR2 SASEGT. CDR3: CASRTANTGELFF. The CDR3 DNA follows: TGTGCCAGTAGGACAGCAAACACCGGGGAGCTGTTTTTT.

CDR3 sequence: CASSLAGGPSYEQYF. CDR3 coding DNA: TGTGCCAGCAGCTTAGCGGGCGGCCCCTCCTACGAGCAGTACTTC. The genes are TRBV7-2 and TRBJ2-7; no definite D call. The V end lost 0 bases, the J end lost 0 bases, and 9 bases lay between the germline ends. CDR1 is SGHTA and CDR2 is FQGNSA in the germline V gene. CDR3 size: 15 residues.

The chain recombines TRBV2 with TRBJ1-4; a weak D match, TRBD1 (5 bases). This CDR3 is built from 14 residues. Deletions cut 4 bases from V and 5 bases from J, with 11 bases between. Germline V lookup: CDR1 SNHLY, CDR2 FYNNEI. CDR3 sequence reads: CASSAGPINEKLFF. In DNA form, the CDR3 reads TGTGCCAGCAGTGCAGGGCCGATAAATGAAAAACTGTTTTTT.

The chain links TRBV18 to TRBJ2-5; D tentatively fits TRBD1 or TRBD2 (6 bases each). Trimming shortened V by 1 base and J by 6 bases, and 18 bases separated the two germline ends. Germline-derived CDR1 and CDR2 are KGHSH and LQKENI. CDR3 length equals 16 residues. The CDR3 region has the DNA TGTGCCAGCTCACCACGCGGTGTCGGGGGCGAAAAGACCCAGTACTTC. Its translation: CASSPRGVGGEKTQYF.

The chain is built from TRBV5-6 and TRBJ1-4; no clear D gene. The CDR3 has 17 residues. Trimming pared 1 base from V and 5 bases from J, leaving 18 bases between. The germline V gene encodes CDR1 SGHDT and CDR2 YYEEEE. CDR3 bases: TGTGCCAGCAGCTTGTTAAATCCGGTGTTACGCAATGAAAAACTGTTTTTT. This encodes CASSLLNPVLRNEKLFF.

The chain joins TRBV18 to TRBJ1-4, with D tentatively TRBD1 (5 bases). V was shortened by 2 bases and J by 6 bases, with 7 bases between the two germline ends. Germline V lookup: CDR1 KGHSH, CDR2 LQKENI. The CDR3 is made up of 13 amino acids. In DNA, the CDR3 is TGTGCCAGCTCACCATCAGGGTATGAAAAACTGTTTTTT. This codes for CASSPSGYEKLFF.

As regards this clone: At the DNA level, this CDR3 is encoded by other sequences in the same sample as well. This chain uses TRBV27 with TRBJ2-7; TRBD2 agrees at 7 bases. With 3 bases clipped from V and 1 base from J, the junction kept 6 bases outside the gene matches. The CDR3 is made up of 15 amino acids. Germline CDR1 MNHEY, CDR2 SMNVEV (reference sequence). The CDR3 DNA sequence: TGTGCCAGCAGTTTTTCGGGGGGTCGGTCCTACGAGCAGTACTTC. This translates into CASSFSGGRSYEQYF.

The V and J genes are TRBV5-8 and TRBJ1-2; tentatively, D is TRBD1 (5 bases). With 1 base removed from V and 2 bases from J, the gap between germline ends came to 6 bases. Per germline, CDR1 SGHTS and CDR2 YDEGEE. There are 13 residues in the CDR3. The CDR3 loop is CASSLRTNYGYTF. Written as DNA, the CDR3 is TGTGCCAGCAGCTTGAGGACAAACTATGGCTACACCTTC.

The DNA of the CDR3 is TGTGCCAGCAGCTTAGAGGGGACAGGGTCGGGCTACGAGCAGTACTTC. Amino acids: CASSLEGTGSGYEQYF. The chain recombines TRBV7-2 with TRBJ2-7, with TRBD1 identical over 9 bases. The CDR3 extends over 16 amino acids. J lost 3 bases, V lost 1 base, and 7 bases had no gene match. Germline CDR1 reads SGHTA; CDR2 reads FQGNSA.

J is TRBJ2-7 and V is TRBV4-1; TRBD2 matches 10 bases. The CDR3 runs 14 residues. Per germline, CDR1 MGHRA and CDR2 YSYEKL. The J segment lost 3 bases and the V segment lost 6 bases, leaving 5 bases of the junction unmatched. As DNA, the CDR3 is TGCGCCAGCAGTTCAGGACTAGCGGACTACGAGCAGTACTTC. It is translated as CASSSGLADYEQYF.

This clone was observed a single time. This chain uses TRBV29-1 with TRBJ2-5; no firm D call. The V end lost 0 bases, the J end lost 2 bases, and 4 bases lay between the germline ends. The CDR3 loop spans 12 amino acids. CDR1 and CDR2 from the germline V gene are SQVTM and ANQGSEA. The CDR3 DNA reads TGCAGCGTTGAAGATCAACAAGAGACCCAGTACTTC. Amino acid sequence: CSVEDQQETQYF.

This clone was observed a handful of times. V and J are TRBV7-2 and TRBJ2-1, with 15 positions matching TRBD2. Germline V lookup: CDR1 SGHTA, CDR2 FQGNSA. CDR3 length: 17 amino acids. Unmatched junction bases numbered 6, after V lost 5 bases and J lost 4 bases. Written as DNA, the CDR3 is TGTGCCAGCAGCCCCTGGACTAGCGGGAGGGGTTACAATGAGCAGTTCTTC. Amino acids: CASSPWTSGRGYNEQFF.